The 16 T cell receptor beta chains below were found in one sample sequenced in a study of T cell responses to AZD1222 COVID-19 vaccine. This table comes from immunoSEQ multiplex PCR, and its TCRdb copy is limited to in-frame clones, with some not included. The repertoire includes 120,000 or so clones, 94% of them detected once, and 2.9% sits in the top ten. The source material was peripheral blood, sampled 28 days after the second AZD1222 dose. The source of these receptors is an adult who received the AZD1222 COVID-19 vaccine.

This clone was detected only once. This chain uses TRBV2 with TRBJ1-5, with 9 bases fitting TRBD1. This CDR3 spans 16 amino acids. In germline, CDR1 is SNHLY, CDR2 FYNNEI. V gave up 1 base and J gave up 4 bases; unmatched junction bases: 5. The CDR3 DNA is TGTGCCAGCAGTGAAGATGGGACAGGGAAGAATCAGCCCCAGCATTTT. Translated: CASSEDGTGKNQPQHF.

The rearrangement joins TRBV11-2 to TRBJ1-2; TRBD1 aligns across 8 bases. Germline loops: CDR1 SGHAT, CDR2 FQNNGV. After removal of 6 bases from V and 3 bases from J, the junction contained 6 bases not matched to a gene. This CDR3 has 14 residues. The CDR3 bases are TGTGCCAGCAGATCACAGGGGGTCGACTATGGCTACACCTTC. Its protein product is CASRSQGVDYGYTF.

The chain links TRBV9 to TRBJ1-1; 7 positions match TRBD1. V lost 7 bases, J lost 2 bases, and 8 bases stayed unmatched. Germline CDR1 SGDLS, CDR2 YYNGEE. The CDR3 loop spans 14 amino acids. The CDR3 loop reads CASRRTGANTEAFF. CDR3 sequence (DNA): TGTGCCAGCCGACGTACAGGGGCTAACACTGAAGCTTTCTTT.

The rearrangement uses TRBV28 and TRBJ1-5; D gene ambiguous. The CDR3 loop spans 12 amino acids. The V end lost 11 bases, the J end lost 2 bases, and 10 bases lay between the germline ends. CDR1 is MDHEN and CDR2 is SYDVKM in the germline V gene. The CDR3 DNA follows: TGTGCCGGTTGTATCGGCAATCAGCCCCAGCATTTT. Translated: CAGCIGNQPQHF.

This rearrangement joins TRBV7-9 to TRBJ2-7; TRBD1 matches 7 bases. Germline-derived CDR1 and CDR2 are SEHNR and FQNEAQ (reference sequence). V lost 5 bases to trimming and J lost 5 bases; unmatched junction nucleotides: 9. The CDR3 contains 14 residues. The CDR3 DNA sequence: TGTGCCAGCAGCCCCGTGACAGGGTCTGACGAGCAGTACTTC. Encoded protein: CASSPVTGSDEQYF. The entire variable domain, with the rest obtained from reference TRBV7-9 and TRBJ2-7, is as follows: DTGVSQNPRHKITKRGQNVTFRCDPISEHNRLYWYRQTLGQGPEFLTYFQNEAQLEKSRLLSDRFSAERPKGSFSTLEIQRTEQGDSAMYLCASSPVTGSDEQYFGPGTRLTVT.

The J gene is TRBJ2-4, the V gene TRBV2; tentatively, D is TRBD1 (5 bases). CDR3 size: 16 residues. The germline V and J ends were trimmed by 3 bases and 0 bases, with 12 bases remaining between them. Looked up from germline, CDR1 is SNHLY and CDR2 is FYNNEI. CDR3 residues: CASSEDDSVAKNIQYF. The CDR3 DNA is TGTGCCAGCAGTGAGGACGACAGTGTAGCCAAAAACATTCAGTACTTC.

The V gene is TRBV5-1, the J gene TRBJ1-1; D remains unclear. Germline-derived CDR1 and CDR2 are SGHRS and YFSETQ. The CDR3 length is 13 residues. The germline V and J ends were trimmed by 2 bases and 3 bases, with 8 bases remaining between them. This chain's CDR3 is CASSLTRDTEAFF. The CDR3 nucleotides are TGCGCCAGCAGCTTAACTCGGGACACTGAAGCTTTCTTT.

The chain carries TRBV18 and TRBJ1-2; D uncertain. Per germline, CDR1 KGHSH and CDR2 LQKENI. V was pared by 2 bases and J by 2 bases, with 6 bases between. This CDR3 region has 13 residues. CDR3 loop: CASSPSDNYGYTF. In nucleotides, the CDR3 is TGTGCCAGCTCACCAAGCGACAACTATGGCTACACCTTC.

The CDR3 loop is CASSDRDRGENSPLHF. In DNA form, the CDR3 reads TGCGCCAGCAGCGACCGGGACAGAGGAGAGAATTCACCCCTCCACTTT. This chain links TRBV4-1 with TRBJ1-6; 7 nucleotides agree with TRBD1. V trimming: 5 bases; J trimming: 7 bases; junction bases outside the gene matches: 11. This CDR3 region has 16 residues. Per germline, CDR1 MGHRA and CDR2 YSYEKL.

The chain recombines TRBV9 with TRBJ2-5; TRBD2 agrees at 15 bases. Germline CDR1 and CDR2: SGDLS and YYNGEE. After removal of 10 bases from V and 1 base from J, the junction contained 11 bases not matched to a gene. This CDR3 region has 17 residues. CDR3: CADRSGTSGGFQETQYF. The CDR3 DNA reads TGTGCCGACCGGTCCGGGACTAGCGGGGGGTTCCAAGAGACCCAGTACTTC.

About this clone itself: One junction end does not reproduce the germline sequence, and a read error may be involved. The chain uses TRBV3-1 (or the pseudogene TRBV3-2) and TRBJ2-7; D remains unclear. CDR1 and CDR2 (germline): LGHDT, YNNKEL (reference sequence). The CDR3 sequence is 10 residues long. The DNA for the CDR3 is TGTGCCAGCAGCCAAGATCGCATGCACTTC. It yields the protein CASSQDRMHF.

The genes are TRBV7-9 and TRBJ2-3, with 7 bases matching TRBD2. The germline V gene has CDR1 SEHNR and CDR2 FQNEAQ (reference sequence). The CDR3 runs 16 residues. V dropped 2 bases and J dropped 3; count of bases not matched to a gene: 8. The CDR3 reads CASSLTGGRATDTQYF. CDR3 coding DNA: TGTGCCAGCAGCTTAACGGGCGGGAGAGCAACAGATACGCAGTATTTT.

V is TRBV27 and J is TRBJ1-2; no clear D gene. The germline V gene encodes CDR1 MNHEY and CDR2 SMNVEV (reference sequence). This CDR3 comprises 13 residues. Between the trimmed V and J ends, which lost 3 bases and 2 bases, there was a span of 7 bases. CDR3 DNA: TGTGCCAGCAGTTTGGGGAAAAACTATGGCTACACCTTC. Protein sequence: CASSLGKNYGYTF.

The V and J genes are TRBV5-1 and TRBJ1-2, with D perhaps TRBD1 (5 bases). V lost 4 bases to trimming and J lost 5 bases, with 21 bases between them. Germline V gene sequence: CDR1 SGHRS, CDR2 YFSETQ. This CDR3 region has 16 residues. CDR3 region: CASSLGHGGLKYGYTF. The CDR3 region has the DNA TGCGCCAGCAGCCTAGGACACGGGGGATTGAAGTATGGCTACACCTTC. The variable domain in full, completed from reference TRBV5-1 and TRBJ1-2, reads KAGVTQTPRYLIKTRGQQVTLSCSPISGHRSVSWYQQTPGQGLQFLFEYFSETQRNKGNFPGRFSGRQFSNSRSEMNVSTLELGDSALYLCASSLGHGGLKYGYTFGSGTRLTVV.

The chain employs TRBV13 and TRBJ2-1; D possibly matches TRBD1 or TRBD2 (6 bases each). Germline V gene sequence: CDR1 PRHDT, CDR2 FYEKMQ (reference sequence). The CDR3 is 14 residues long. The V gene lost 5 bases and the J gene lost 8 bases, with 16 bases spanning the gap. The CDR3 nucleotides read TGTGCCAGCAGCCGAGGGGGGTATCATGATGAGCAGTTCTTC. Its protein is CASSRGGYHDEQFF. Filled out from reference TRBV13 and TRBJ2-1, the complete variable domain reads AAGVIQSPRHLIKEKRETATLKCYPIPRHDTVYWYQQGPGQDPQFLISFYEKMQSDKGSIPDRFSAQQFSDYHSELNMSSLELGDSALYFCASSRGGYHDEQFFGPGTRLTVL.

This clone was recorded once. This chain joins TRBV5-1 and TRBJ1-6; TRBD1 matches at 12 bases. The CDR3 extends over 15 amino acids. CDR1 and CDR2 (germline): SGHRS, YFSETQ. V dropped 4 bases and J dropped 10; count of bases not matched to a gene: 6. CDR3 in amino acids: CASSPGQGARSPLHF. The CDR3 DNA reads TGCGCCAGCAGCCCGGGACAGGGGGCGAGGTCACCCCTCCACTTT.